This TCR beta chain derives from a study of T-cell reconstitution after alpha-beta-depleted transplantation in children. Study results and limitations: The study traced high day-60 TCRbeta diversity in some patients to surviving recipient T cells and thymic progenitors.

V shed 5 bases and J shed 8 bases, with 16 bases lying between them. Germline V gene data show CDR1 as SGHTA and CDR2 as FQGNSA. This CDR3 comprises 13 residues. As to this clonotype: Its specificity is not known.

The authors prepared the TCRbeta library with unique molecular identifiers. TCRdb reprocessed the PCR reads via MiXCR and lists one record per CDR3 protein. The sample has a few hundred thousand distinct CDR3 sequences; 25% to 30% are singletons. The source of this sequence is a boy younger than two with Wiskott-Aldrich syndrome, due to receive a stem cell transplant. The sequencing here drew on PBMCs, taken before TCRalphabeta/CD19-depleted stem cell transplant. The V call is TRBV7-2, the J call TRBJ2-7; TRBD2 might be the D (6 bases). This CDR3 is CASSVTSDGKQYF. In nucleotides, the CDR3 is TGTGCCAGCAGCGTGACTAGTGATGGAAAGCAGTACTTC.